This paragraph reports one T cell receptor (beta chain). This clonotype appeared many times. The clone's antigen remains unknown. Per-base qualities were not stored, and no clone one base away is much larger. The data are from a study of early T cells in non-severe SARS-CoV-2 infection (dated by TCRdb to the early 2020s). Regarding the study in general: Because TCR sequencing was done on bulk RNA from unsorted whole blood, the alpha and beta chains could not be paired.

The library was prepared using 5' RACE. The sample was run on a NextSeq 500. Unique molecular identifiers were attached to individual cDNA molecules in the TCR library protocol so that sequencing error and PCR bias could be corrected. TCR alpha and beta chains were both sequenced, and the abundances of alpha and beta sequences in each sample were closely correlated with each other. The source study handled its data this way. V gene, J gene and CDR3 annotation of TCR sequences was performed with Decombinator V4. Expanded TCRs were defined as changing significantly between any two time points under a Poisson model with p below 0.0001. TCR abundances were normalised to the total number of TCRs sequenced per sample and were expressed as counts per million. TRAV1-2 paired with TRAJ12, TRAJ20 or TRAJ33 defined MAIT TCRs, while TRAV10 paired with TRAJ18 defined iNKT TCRs. VDJdb, accessed 1 November 2021, was searched for CMV, EBV and SARS-CoV-2 annotated TCRs, excluding TCRs annotated for multiple antigens. TCRdb cleaned the public reads at Q25 with fastp, built clones with MiXCR and kept in-frame beta chains. CDR3 protein sequences are deduplicated, and each keeps its most common genes and DNA. The V and J calls were not made by the authors but by TCRdb's processing. The table for this sample lists 75,000 to 80,000 distinct CDR3 sequences; about a sixth of them were counted only once. Approximately 12% of the sample is in the top ten clones.

This was a case-control study nested in a cohort of healthcare workers in London, UK, who had nasopharyngeal swab PCR tests and blood samples taken every week. Between 23 and 31 March 2020, the week of the UK lockdown, healthcare workers were enrolled and then followed up weekly for as long as 16 weeks. What the work shows at the level of the full study, not this receptor alone: VDJdb matching was skewed toward anti-spike CD8 responses, so virus-specific expansions were likely underestimated and private and CD4 specificities were missed.

The germline V gene supplies CDR1 SGHTA and CDR2 FQGNSA. The CDR3 contains 12 residues, cysteine and phenylalanine counted. This entry keeps only the CDR3 DNA: 36 bases, framed from base 1. Trimming at the junction amounts to 5 bases on V and 2 bases on J, and the germline ends lie 5 bases apart. Sequencing was carried out using whole blood. The clonotype originates from an adult who was a healthcare worker with PCR-confirmed SARS-CoV-2 infection or an uninfected control (not recorded which). The chain was built from TRBV7-2 and TRBJ2-3; the D segment cannot be called with confidence. The CDR3 region reads CASSPSTDTQYF. At the DNA level, the sequence is TGTGCCAGCAGCCCCTCCACAGATACGCAGTATTTT.